This TCR beta chain was captured by sequencing in a study of control samples from healthy donors and cancer patients. The method was immunoSEQ multiplex PCR; TCRdb's version includes in-frame clones alone and lacks a portion of them. The data contain about 69,000 clones, around 84% of them singletons. The sequence derives from a woman aged 50 to 60 with lung cancer. Source material: PBMCs.

This chain's CDR3 is CASSLARMNTEAFF. The CDR3 coding sequence is TGTGCCAGCAGCTTAGCCCGGATGAACACTGAAGCTTTCTTT. The rearrangement joins TRBV7-2 to TRBJ1-1; D is unclear. The V end was cut by 0 bases, the J end by 0 bases, with 5 bases between. Germline V CDR1 and CDR2: SGHTA, FQGNSA. The CDR3 runs 14 residues.